This T cell receptor beta chain was identified during a study of shared clonotypes between healthy human individuals. At the level of the study: The study enrolled two women and a few men aged 18 to 49. Study observations and caveats: Generally, estimated richness proved larger in naive subsets than it did in memory subsets.

Negatively enriched CD4+ T cells were divided by CD45RA into naive and memory. The test was conducted at deep level. Method: immunoSEQ multiplex PCR; TCRdb's copy keeps in-frame clones and lacks some. This sample yields around 990,000 clones, of which 77% are seen a single time; more than 0.85% belongs to the top ten. Comments on this clone: Its antigen remains unknown.

Source material: memory CD4+ T cells from PBMCs. Documented subset: CD45RA-negative fraction. The receptor's source is a man aged 18 to 30 in good health. Some clones in this sample may be carry-over from other donors' samples.

The chain's CDR3 is CASSAAGTSSYNEQFF. CDR3 nucleotide sequence: TGCGCCAGCAGCGCGGCGGGGACTTCATCCTACAATGAGCAGTTCTTC. V gene TRBV5-1 combines with J gene TRBJ2-1; D might be TRBD2 (6 bases). Germline CDR1 is SGHRS and CDR2 is YFSETQ. V lost 4 bases and J 1 base, leaving 15 bases between the germline ends. CDR3 size: 16 residues.